Detailed here is one TCR beta chain. This clone was picked up a small number of times. What this receptor recognizes is not known. One base away there is no much larger clone; base qualities are not given. TCRbeta CDR3 regions were amplified from genomic DNA by means of the immunoSEQ Assay, a bias-controlled multiplex PCR. In the paper's pipeline: The number of nucleated cells in each sample was estimated from the amplification of reference gene primers within the assay. Sequence reads were collapsed and filtered to measure the absolute abundance of every unique TCRbeta CDR3 rearrangement. For each sample, productive Simpson clonality was calculated as the square root of Simpson's diversity index over productive rearrangements. TCRdb provides this immuneACCESS table in a form limited to in-frame rearrangements. Some clones are lacking; in checked studies, under half of them reflect an unresolved V gene, and why the rest are absent is not known. V, J and clone size are those of that table, while D and trimming were read from the DNA. This sample is represented by about 80,000 clones; about four fifths of them were singletons. The ten most abundant clones make up roughly 16% of the sample.

This sample is part of a study of blood T cell repertoires in COVID-19 (dated by TCRdb to between 2020 and 2021). Context from the whole study: Collaborator samples came from the United States, Italy and Spain and covered acute and convalescent phases of COVID-19. The material from the prospective study consisted of cDNA or gDNA derived from T cells, B-cell-depleted T cells, or PBMCs. Where available, HLA class I and class II types were obtained from metadata supplied by the sample provider rather than from assay-based typing. The samples were drawn from the first 160 participants of the ongoing ImmuneRACE study and from more than 1,000 subjects provided by 6 global collaborators. Sample metadata almost always included a de-identified subject ID, COVID-19 status, age in years and sex. Deeply sampled blood TCRbeta repertoires from subjects exposed to, actively infected with, or recovered from COVID-19 were included in the dataset. The repertoires were made available in a free public database intended to serve as a resource for research on the immune response to SARS-CoV-2.

Whole blood was collected in K2EDTA tubes by collaborating institutions according to the institutions' own protocols. Collaborator samples were shipped for TCRbeta analysis as frozen whole blood, isolated PBMCs, or DNA extracted from either sample type. Results the study describes overall, beyond this receptor: How much clinical and demographic metadata was included differed by source and by participant, and the metadata was provided uncurated.

From the cysteine up to the phenylalanine, the CDR3 has a length of 14 residues. Just the 42-base CDR3 DNA is kept, in frame starting at base 1. CDR1 SGHNT and CDR2 YENEEA were looked up in the germline V gene. V is cut by 6 bases and J by 7 bases, and the space between the germline ends is 13 bases. Input material: peripheral blood. The receptor was derived from a woman of 80 years or more with acute or convalescent COVID-19. The chain uses TRBV11-3 and TRBJ1-6, with TRBD1 perhaps the D gene, on 6 matching bases. In nucleotide form, the sequence is TGTGCCAGCAGGTCCACAGGGTACAATTCACCCCTCCACTTT. The translation is CASRSTGYNSPLHF.